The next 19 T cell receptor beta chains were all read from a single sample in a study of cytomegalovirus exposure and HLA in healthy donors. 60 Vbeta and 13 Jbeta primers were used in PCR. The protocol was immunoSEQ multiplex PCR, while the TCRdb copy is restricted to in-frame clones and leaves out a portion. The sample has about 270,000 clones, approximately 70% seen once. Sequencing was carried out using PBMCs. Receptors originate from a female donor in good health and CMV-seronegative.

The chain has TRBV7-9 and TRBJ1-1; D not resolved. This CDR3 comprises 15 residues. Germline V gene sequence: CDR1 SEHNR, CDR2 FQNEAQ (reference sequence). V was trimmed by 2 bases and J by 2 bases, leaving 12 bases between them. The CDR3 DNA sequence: TGTGCCAGCAGCTTAAGTTTTTCAGGCAACACTGAAGCTTTCTTT. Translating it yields CASSLSFSGNTEAFF.

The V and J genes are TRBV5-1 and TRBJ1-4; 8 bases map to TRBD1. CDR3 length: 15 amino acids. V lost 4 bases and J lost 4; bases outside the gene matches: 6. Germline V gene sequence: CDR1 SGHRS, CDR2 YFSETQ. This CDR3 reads CASSGGQGHNEKLFF. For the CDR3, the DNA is TGCGCCAGCAGCGGAGGACAGGGCCATAATGAAAAACTGTTTTTT.

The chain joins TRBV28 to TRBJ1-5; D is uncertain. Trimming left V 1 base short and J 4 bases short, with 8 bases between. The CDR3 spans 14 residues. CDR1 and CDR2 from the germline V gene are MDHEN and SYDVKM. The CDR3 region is CASSLSQVNQPQHF. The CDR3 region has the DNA TGTGCCAGCAGTTTATCCCAGGTTAATCAGCCCCAGCATTTT.

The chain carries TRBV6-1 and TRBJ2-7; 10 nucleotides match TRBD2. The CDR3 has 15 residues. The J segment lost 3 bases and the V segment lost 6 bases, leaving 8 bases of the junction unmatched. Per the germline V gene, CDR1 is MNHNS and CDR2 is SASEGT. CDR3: CASSELAGPYYEQYF. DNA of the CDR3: TGTGCCAGCAGCGAACTAGCGGGACCCTACTACGAGCAGTACTTC.

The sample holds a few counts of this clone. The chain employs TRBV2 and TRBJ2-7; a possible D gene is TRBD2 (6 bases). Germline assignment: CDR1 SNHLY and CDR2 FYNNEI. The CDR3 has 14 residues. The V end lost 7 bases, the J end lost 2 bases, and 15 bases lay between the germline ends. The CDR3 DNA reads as TGTGCCAGCATCGGAGGGACGGAGACCTACGAGCAGTACTTC. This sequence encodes CASIGGTETYEQYF.

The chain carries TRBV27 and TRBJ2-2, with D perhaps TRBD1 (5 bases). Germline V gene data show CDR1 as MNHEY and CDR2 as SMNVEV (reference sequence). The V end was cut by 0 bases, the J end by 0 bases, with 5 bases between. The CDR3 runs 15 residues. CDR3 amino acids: CASSLSTANTGELFF. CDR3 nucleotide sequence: TGTGCCAGCAGTTTATCGACAGCGAACACCGGGGAGCTGTTTTTT.

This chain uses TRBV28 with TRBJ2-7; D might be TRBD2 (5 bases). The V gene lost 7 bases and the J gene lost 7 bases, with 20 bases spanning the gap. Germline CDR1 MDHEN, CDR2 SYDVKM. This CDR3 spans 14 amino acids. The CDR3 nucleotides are TGTGCCAGCACCCAGAACGGACTCCGTTGGGAGCAGTACTTC. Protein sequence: CASTQNGLRWEQYF.

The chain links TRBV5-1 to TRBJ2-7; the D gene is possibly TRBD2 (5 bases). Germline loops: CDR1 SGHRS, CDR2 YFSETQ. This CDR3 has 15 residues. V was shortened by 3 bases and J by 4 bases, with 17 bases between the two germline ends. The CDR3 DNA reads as TGCGCCAGCAGCTCCTTAGCGCTTGGCGGGTACGAGCAGTACTTC. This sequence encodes CASSSLALGGYEQYF.

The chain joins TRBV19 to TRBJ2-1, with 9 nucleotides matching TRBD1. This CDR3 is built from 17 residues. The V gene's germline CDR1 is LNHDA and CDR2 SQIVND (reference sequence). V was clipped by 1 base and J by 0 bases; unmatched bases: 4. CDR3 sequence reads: CASSIGGTGSSYNEQFF. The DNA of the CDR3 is TGTGCCAGTAGTATAGGGGGGACAGGGAGCTCCTACAATGAGCAGTTCTTC.

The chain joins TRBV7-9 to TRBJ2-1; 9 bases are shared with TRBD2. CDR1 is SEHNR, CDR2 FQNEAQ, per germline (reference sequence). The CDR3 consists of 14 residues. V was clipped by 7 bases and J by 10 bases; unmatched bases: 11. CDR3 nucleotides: TGTGCCAGCAAAAATAGCGGGAGCCGGGGGGAGCAGTTCTTC. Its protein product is CASKNSGSRGEQFF.

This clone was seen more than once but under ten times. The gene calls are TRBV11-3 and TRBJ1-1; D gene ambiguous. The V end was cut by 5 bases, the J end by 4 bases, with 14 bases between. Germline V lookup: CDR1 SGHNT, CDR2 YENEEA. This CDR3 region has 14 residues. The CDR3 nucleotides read TGTGCCAGCAGCCGAGAAGCGGCAGGCACTGAAGCTTTCTTT. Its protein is CASSREAAGTEAFF.

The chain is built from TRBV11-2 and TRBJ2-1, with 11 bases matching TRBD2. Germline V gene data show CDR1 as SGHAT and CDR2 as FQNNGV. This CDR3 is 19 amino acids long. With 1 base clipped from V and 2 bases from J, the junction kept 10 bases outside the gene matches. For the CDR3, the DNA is TGTGCCAGCAGCTTAGCCCCCTCTAGCGGGAGGCCTCCCTACAATGAGCAGTTCTTC. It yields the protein CASSLAPSSGRPPYNEQFF.

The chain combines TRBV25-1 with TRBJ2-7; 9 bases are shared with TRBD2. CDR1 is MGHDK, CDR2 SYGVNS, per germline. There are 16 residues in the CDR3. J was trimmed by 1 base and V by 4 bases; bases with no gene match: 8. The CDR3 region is CASSGPGSGRSYEQYF. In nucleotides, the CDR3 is TGTGCCAGCAGTGGGCCGGGTAGCGGGAGATCCTACGAGCAGTACTTC.

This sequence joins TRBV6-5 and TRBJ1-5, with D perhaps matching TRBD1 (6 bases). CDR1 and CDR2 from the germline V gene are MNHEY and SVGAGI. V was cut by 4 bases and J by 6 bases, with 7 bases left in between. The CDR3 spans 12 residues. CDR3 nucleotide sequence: TGTGCCAGCAGTTCGACAGGTCAGCCCCAGCATTTT. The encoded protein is CASSSTGQPQHF.

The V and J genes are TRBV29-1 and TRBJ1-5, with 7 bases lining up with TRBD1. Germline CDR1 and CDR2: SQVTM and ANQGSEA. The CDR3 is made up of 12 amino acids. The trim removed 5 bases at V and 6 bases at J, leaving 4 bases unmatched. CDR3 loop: CSVIQGSQPQHF. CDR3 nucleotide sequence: TGCAGCGTTATACAGGGGAGTCAGCCCCAGCATTTT.

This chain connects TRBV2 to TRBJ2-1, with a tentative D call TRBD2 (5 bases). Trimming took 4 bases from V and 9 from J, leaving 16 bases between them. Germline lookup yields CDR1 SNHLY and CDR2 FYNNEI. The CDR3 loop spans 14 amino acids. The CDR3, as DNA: TGTGCCAGCAGTGTACAACTAGGTTCCACTGAGCAGTTCTTC. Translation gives CASSVQLGSTEQFF.

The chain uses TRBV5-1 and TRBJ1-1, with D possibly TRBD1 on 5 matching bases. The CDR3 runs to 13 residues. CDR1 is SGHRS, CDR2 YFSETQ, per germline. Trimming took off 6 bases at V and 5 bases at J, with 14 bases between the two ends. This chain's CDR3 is CASTPRGRTEAFF. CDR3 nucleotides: TGCGCCAGCACCCCGCGGGGGAGGACTGAAGCTTTCTTT.

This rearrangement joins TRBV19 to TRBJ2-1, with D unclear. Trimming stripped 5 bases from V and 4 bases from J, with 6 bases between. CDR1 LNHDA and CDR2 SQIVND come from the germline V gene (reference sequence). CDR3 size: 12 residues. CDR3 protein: CASSPGYNEQFF. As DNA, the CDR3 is TGTGCCAGTAGTCCGGGTTACAATGAGCAGTTCTTC.

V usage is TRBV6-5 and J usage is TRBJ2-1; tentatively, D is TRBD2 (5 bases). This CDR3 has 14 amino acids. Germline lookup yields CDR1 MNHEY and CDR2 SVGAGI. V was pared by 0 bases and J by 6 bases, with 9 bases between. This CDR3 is CASSYSASPNEQFF. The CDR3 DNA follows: TGTGCCAGCAGTTACTCGGCTAGCCCCAATGAGCAGTTCTTC.